One sample yielded the 17 T cell receptor beta chains listed below, sequenced in a study of blood T cell repertoires in COVID-19. Profiled with immunoSEQ multiplex PCR; TCRdb holds only in-frame clones, not every one. The table has fewer than 300,000 clones, roughly nine tenths seen once. Sequencing input: peripheral blood. Source of these receptors: a woman aged 25 to 39 with COVID-19, enrolled during active disease.

This sequence joins TRBV7-2 and TRBJ1-1; D gene unclear. From germline, CDR1 is SGHTA and CDR2 FQGNSA. Trimming removed 2 bases at V and 0 bases at J, with 10 bases between. The CDR3 contains 15 residues. CDR3 loop: CASSLMGGLNTEAFF. CDR3 nucleotides: TGTGCCAGCAGCTTAATGGGAGGGCTGAACACTGAAGCTTTCTTT.

The chain carries TRBV9 and TRBJ2-7, with 8 bases lining up with TRBD2. CDR1 and CDR2 from the germline V gene are SGDLS and YYNGEE. The CDR3 loop spans 13 amino acids. V dropped 4 bases and J dropped 3; count of bases not matched to a gene: 3. CDR3 protein: CASSPGGDYEQYF. CDR3 nucleotide sequence: TGTGCCAGCAGCCCCGGGGGGGACTACGAGCAGTACTTC.

In regard to this clone: Other DNA sequences in this sample translate to the same CDR3. The chain combines TRBV11-2 with TRBJ2-5; 7 bases fit TRBD2. Germline V CDR1 and CDR2: SGHAT, FQNNGV. Unmatched junction bases numbered 5, after V lost 6 bases and J lost 1 base. CDR3 length: 14 amino acids. The CDR3 loop reads CASSPLAAQETQYF. The DNA for the CDR3 is TGTGCCAGCAGTCCCCTAGCGGCCCAAGAGACCCAGTACTTC.

CDR3 DNA sequence: TGCAGCGTAGACAGGAACTATGGCTACACCTTC. It yields the protein CSVDRNYGYTF. J is TRBJ1-2 and V is TRBV29-1, with TRBD1 as a possible D gene (6 bases). V lost 6 bases, J lost 2 bases, and 7 bases lay in between. Germline CDR1 SQVTM, CDR2 ANQGSEA. This CDR3 has 11 residues.

The chain couples TRBV3-1 (or the pseudogene TRBV3-2) to TRBJ1-2; maybe TRBD1 (6 bases). Trimming took off 3 bases at V and 5 bases at J, with 13 bases between the two ends. CDR3 length equals 14 residues. Germline-derived CDR1 and CDR2 are LGHDT and YNNKEL (reference sequence). The chain's CDR3 is CASSHTGQNYGYTF. The CDR3 region has the DNA TGTGCCAGCAGCCACACGGGACAAAATTATGGCTACACCTTC.

The chain uses TRBV7-8 and TRBJ1-3; the match to TRBD1 covers 7 bases. The CDR3 runs to 16 residues. The germline V gene encodes CDR1 SGHVS and CDR2 FQNEAQ. Germline trimming cut 2 bases from V and 0 bases from J; bases unmatched to any gene: 4. The CDR3 loop is CASSLRRDSSGNTIYF. DNA for the CDR3: TGTGCCAGCAGCTTACGGCGGGACAGCTCTGGAAACACCATATATTTT.

The V call is TRBV5-1, the J call TRBJ2-1; TRBD2 matches 7 bases. The CDR3 sequence is 14 residues long. V lost 7 bases to trimming and J lost 8 bases; unmatched junction nucleotides: 12. Germline V gives CDR1 SGHRS, CDR2 YFSETQ. CDR3 residues: CASHRSRGSDEQFF. The CDR3, as DNA: TGCGCCAGCCATAGGAGTCGCGGGAGCGATGAGCAGTTCTTC. Looking up the rest from reference TRBV5-1 and TRBJ2-1 gives the full variable domain: KAGVTQTPRYLIKTRGQQVTLSCSPISGHRSVSWYQQTPGQGLQFLFEYFSETQRNKGNFPGRFSGRQFSNSRSEMNVSTLELGDSALYLCASHRSRGSDEQFFGPGTRLTVL.

The rearrangement joins TRBV6-5 to TRBJ2-4; D is perhaps TRBD1 (6 bases). Trimming took 4 bases from V and 0 from J, leaving 10 bases between them. The CDR3 has 15 amino acids. Germline lookup yields CDR1 MNHEY and CDR2 SVGAGI. DNA for the CDR3: TGTGCCAGCAGTTCGCGCAGGGGAGCCAAAAACATTCAGTACTTC. Residues: CASSSRRGAKNIQYF.

The chain uses TRBV18 and TRBJ2-7, with D possibly being TRBD1 (5 bases). The V end was cut by 4 bases, the J end by 1 base, with 14 bases between. Looked up from germline, CDR1 is KGHSH and CDR2 is LQKENI. The CDR3 totals 15 residues. The CDR3 DNA reads as TGTGCCAGCTCACTGCCGCCAGGGTCTTCCTACGAGCAGTACTTC. Encoded protein: CASSLPPGSSYEQYF. Full variable domain (rest looked up from reference TRBV18 and TRBJ2-7): NAGVMQNPRHLVRRRGQEARLRCSPMKGHSHVYWYRQLPEEGLKFMVYLQKENIIDESGMPKERFSAEFPKEGPSILRIQQVVRGDSAAYFCASSLPPGSSYEQYFGPGTRLTVT.

V is TRBV30 and J is TRBJ1-1; D call uncertain. V gave up 0 bases and J gave up 1 base, with 15 bases separating them. The CDR3 runs to 16 residues. CDR1 GTSNPN and CDR2 SVGIG come from the germline V gene (reference sequence). CDR3 sequence reads: CAWSVLSRRGNTEAFF. The CDR3 DNA is TGTGCCTGGAGTGTACTCTCCAGGCGGGGGAACACTGAAGCTTTCTTT.

This clone appeared a single time. J is TRBJ1-1 and V is TRBV6-4, with TRBD1 matching over 10 bases. Trimming removed 5 bases from V and 5 bases from J; junction bases left unmatched: 8. Germline V gene sequence: CDR1 MRHNA, CDR2 SNTAGT. The CDR3 consists of 15 residues. CDR3 sequence: CASSPRQGAGTEAFF. CDR3 sequence (DNA): TGTGCCAGCAGTCCGCGACAGGGGGCAGGTACTGAAGCTTTCTTT.

The V call is TRBV21-1, the J call TRBJ2-5; TRBD2, the table's D call, lacks a check against the DNA. TRBV21-1 is assigned pseudogene status. The CDR3 has 16 residues. Here the CDR3 reads CASSKNSGERQETQYF. CDR3 in DNA: TGTGCCAGCAGCAAAAACAGCGGGGAACGCCAAGAGACCCAGTACTTC.

This clone was detected only once. This sequence joins TRBV30 and TRBJ1-1; D call uncertain. The V gene's germline CDR1 is GTSNPN and CDR2 SVGIG (reference sequence). Deletions cut 2 bases from V and 4 bases from J, with 17 bases between. CDR3 size: 15 residues. The CDR3, as DNA: TGTGCCTGGAGTTTACCGCCCGGGAGGGTCACTGAAGCTTTCTTT. Residues: CAWSLPPGRVTEAFF. Full variable domain (missing parts from reference TRBV30 and TRBJ1-1): SQTIHQWPATLVQPVGSPLSLECTVEGTSNPNLYWYRQAAGRGLQLLFYSVGIGQISSEVPQNLSASRPQDRQFILSSKKLLLSDSGFYLCAWSLPPGRVTEAFFGQGTRLTVV.

This chain links TRBV10-3 with TRBJ1-6; TRBD1 matches 8 bases. CDR1 is ENHRY and CDR2 is SYGVKD in the germline V gene. Trimming cost V 0 bases and J 8 bases; bases outside gene matches: 3. The CDR3 extends over 15 amino acids. The CDR3 DNA sequence: TGTGCCATCAGTGAGTCGACAGGGGCAGATTCACCCCTCCACTTT. Its translation is CAISESTGADSPLHF.

The chain uses TRBV5-1 and TRBJ2-2, with TRBD1 as a possible D gene (5 bases). This CDR3 has 15 residues. Trimming removed 1 base from V and 3 bases from J, with 10 bases in between. Germline CDR1 and CDR2: SGHRS and YFSETQ. CDR3 DNA sequence: TGCGCCAGCAGCTTGACAACAGGAGACACCGGGGAGCTGTTTTTT. Amino acids: CASSLTTGDTGELFF.

The table lists this clone with a few counts. The genes are TRBV10-2 and TRBJ1-6; D gene ambiguous. The CDR3 is 14 amino acids. Germline V gene data show CDR1 as WSHSY and CDR2 as SAAADI. The ends were cut back, 4 bases at V and 4 bases at J, with 8 bases in the middle. The CDR3 bases are TGCGCCAGCAGTGTTAGTCTGTATAATTCACCCCTCCACTTT. This gives the protein CASSVSLYNSPLHF.

This chain joins TRBV7-8 and TRBJ2-1; D remains ambiguous. V lost 4 bases to trimming and J lost 0 bases, with 13 bases between them. CDR1 SGHVS and CDR2 FQNEAQ come from the germline V gene. CDR3 length: 16 amino acids. The CDR3 DNA is TGTGCCAGCAGCTCCCCGCTAGGCGGCTCCTACAATGAGCAGTTCTTC. It translates to CASSSPLGGSYNEQFF.